Listed below are T cell receptor beta chains from one sample, sequenced in a study of CD8+CD57+ T cells in acquired aplastic anemia. MiXCR was run by TCRdb on the reads, yielding one entry per CDR3 protein. This sample has 110,000 or so distinct CDR3 sequences; 45% to 60% occur once, and the top ten carry roughly 29%. Source material: sorted CD4+, CD8+, or CD8+CD57+ T cells (not recorded which) from PBMCs. These receptors all stem from a human donor with aplastic anemia. The CDR3 runs from the conserved cysteine through the conserved F or W. Each record gives: CDR3 protein, CDR3 DNA, clone size, D gene, V gene, J gene. A D gene is named only where the DNA matches it firmly. Expanded clones get a size class; other rows say once, few or many, or leave the size out.

cdr3_aa: CATSDPYPTGGGADTQYF; cdr3_nt: TGTGCCACCAGTGATCCCTACCCGACAGGGGGCGGGGCAGATACGCAGTATTTT; clone_size: NA; d_call: TRBD1; v_call: TRBV24-1; j_call: TRBJ2-3
cdr3_aa: CASTPGSGRGEQSF; cdr3_nt: TGTGCCAGCACCCCTGGATCCGGCAGGGGTGAGCAGTCCTTC; clone_size: NA; d_call: NA; v_call: TRBV7-3; j_call: TRBJ2-1
cdr3_aa: CATSTGTGGVQETQYF; cdr3_nt: TGTGCCACCAGCACAGGGACTGGCGGGGTGCAAGAGACCCAGTACTTC; clone_size: NA; d_call: NA; v_call: TRBV15; j_call: TRBJ2-5
cdr3_aa: CASSIGTPADTQYF; cdr3_nt: TGTGCCAGTAGTATAGGGACACCGGCAGATACGCAGTATTTT; clone_size: NA; d_call: NA; v_call: TRBV19; j_call: TRBJ2-3
cdr3_aa: CAISAGLAGVPCYEQYF; cdr3_nt: TGTGCCATCAGTGCAGGACTAGCGGGAGTTCCCTGCTACGAGCAGTACTTC; clone_size: NA; d_call: TRBD2; v_call: TRBV10-3; j_call: TRBJ2-7
cdr3_aa: CAISESLGLANTQYF; cdr3_nt: TGTGCCATCAGTGAGTCGCTGGGACTAGCGAATACGCAGTATTTT; clone_size: NA; d_call: TRBD2; v_call: TRBV10-3; j_call: TRBJ2-3
cdr3_aa: CASSLAGNPNSPLHF; cdr3_nt: TGTGCCAGCAGCTTGGCTGGGAACCCTAATTCACCCCTCCACTTT; clone_size: NA; d_call: NA; v_call: TRBV5-4; j_call: TRBJ1-6
cdr3_aa: CASSPTSGQETQYF; cdr3_nt: TGTGCCAGCAGTCCGACTAGCGGGCAAGAGACCCAGTACTTC; clone_size: NA; d_call: TRBD2; v_call: TRBV2; j_call: TRBJ2-5
cdr3_aa: CSALETQAEQYF; cdr3_nt: TGCAGTGCTCTAGAGACCCAGGCCGAGCAGTACTTC; clone_size: many; d_call: NA; v_call: TRBV20-1; j_call: TRBJ2-7
cdr3_aa: CASSLPTGAGGYGYTF; cdr3_nt: TGTGCCAGCAGCTTACCGACAGGGGCAGGGGGCTATGGCTACACCTTC; clone_size: NA; d_call: TRBD1; v_call: TRBV5-4; j_call: TRBJ1-2
cdr3_aa: CASTWTSSYEQYF; cdr3_nt: TGTGCCAGCACCTGGACTAGTTCCTACGAGCAGTACTTC; clone_size: NA; d_call: TRBD2; v_call: TRBV12-3/TRBV12-4; j_call: TRBJ2-7
cdr3_aa: CASSPHENFTGELFF; cdr3_nt: TGTGCCAGCAGCCCACACGAAAATTTTACCGGGGAGCTGTTTTTT; clone_size: NA; d_call: NA; v_call: TRBV7-8; j_call: TRBJ2-2
cdr3_aa: CATSDLSGNQPQHF; cdr3_nt: TGTGCCACCAGTGATTTGTCAGGGAATCAGCCCCAGCATTTT; clone_size: NA; d_call: NA; v_call: TRBV24-1; j_call: TRBJ1-5
cdr3_aa: CASSEMPGGGTEAFF; cdr3_nt: TGCGCCAGCAGTGAGATGCCCGGGGGTGGGACTGAAGCTTTCTTT; clone_size: NA; d_call: NA; v_call: TRBV10-1; j_call: TRBJ1-1
cdr3_aa: CSVKWEVGYTF; cdr3_nt: TGCAGCGTAAAGTGGGAGGTCGGCTACACCTTC; clone_size: NA; d_call: NA; v_call: TRBV29-1; j_call: TRBJ1-2
cdr3_aa: CAISGKGTDTQYF; cdr3_nt: TGTGCCATCAGTGGAAAGGGCACAGATACGCAGTATTTT; clone_size: NA; d_call: NA; v_call: TRBV10-3; j_call: TRBJ2-3
cdr3_aa: CASSTTGTSFRETQYF; cdr3_nt: TGTGCCAGTAGTACAACCGGGACTAGCTTTAGGGAGACCCAGTACTTC; clone_size: NA; d_call: TRBD2; v_call: TRBV19; j_call: TRBJ2-5
cdr3_aa: CASSHRDRVGEQYF; cdr3_nt: TGTGCCAGCAGCCACCGGGACAGGGTTGGGGAGCAGTACTTC; clone_size: NA; d_call: TRBD1; v_call: TRBV7-3; j_call: TRBJ2-7
cdr3_aa: CATSGVVGRLSYEQYF; cdr3_nt: TGTGCCACCAGCGGGGTGGTGGGCCGACTCTCCTACGAGCAGTACTTC; clone_size: many; d_call: NA; v_call: TRBV15; j_call: TRBJ2-7
cdr3_aa: CSAQYTGREQYF; cdr3_nt: TGCAGTGCACAATACACAGGGAGGGAGCAGTACTTC; clone_size: few; d_call: NA; v_call: TRBV20-1; j_call: TRBJ2-7
cdr3_aa: CTSRPRREGKLFF; cdr3_nt: TGTACCAGCAGACCCAGACGGGAGGGAAAACTGTTTTTT; clone_size: NA; d_call: NA; v_call: TRBV28; j_call: TRBJ1-4
cdr3_aa: CASSSLTEAFF; cdr3_nt: TGTGCCAGCAGTTCTTTGACTGAAGCTTTCTTT; clone_size: NA; d_call: NA; v_call: TRBV2; j_call: TRBJ1-1
cdr3_aa: CASGPRPYEQYF; cdr3_nt: TGTGCCAGCGGGCCGCGACCCTACGAGCAGTACTTC; clone_size: once; d_call: NA; v_call: TRBV12-3/TRBV12-4; j_call: TRBJ2-7
cdr3_aa: CASSPPGLARETQYF; cdr3_nt: TGTGCCAGCAGCCCCCCGGGACTAGCGAGAGAGACCCAGTACTTC; clone_size: NA; d_call: TRBD2; v_call: TRBV5-4; j_call: TRBJ2-5
cdr3_aa: CASSARVPGGAYEQYF; cdr3_nt: TGTGCCAGCAGTGCTAGAGTCCCGGGGGGAGCCTACGAGCAGTACTTC; clone_size: NA; d_call: TRBD2; v_call: TRBV25-1; j_call: TRBJ2-7
cdr3_aa: CATSDPGEDTGELFF; cdr3_nt: TGTGCCACCAGTGACCCCGGAGAGGACACCGGGGAGCTGTTTTTT; clone_size: NA; d_call: NA; v_call: TRBV24-1; j_call: TRBJ2-2
cdr3_aa: CASSLSPVSVARFF; cdr3_nt: TGTGCCAGCAGTTTATCCCCGGTTTCGGTAGCCAGGTTCTTC; clone_size: NA; d_call: NA; v_call: TRBV28; j_call: TRBJ2-1
cdr3_aa: CASSDRWSASPLHF; cdr3_nt: TGTGCCAGCAGCGACAGGTGGTCCGCTTCACCCCTCCACTTT; clone_size: NA; d_call: NA; v_call: TRBV6-1; j_call: TRBJ1-6
cdr3_aa: CASRLAGTSGEVYF; cdr3_nt: TGTGCCAGCAGACTGGCCGGGACTAGCGGGGAGGTGTACTTC; clone_size: once; d_call: TRBD2; v_call: TRBV12-3/TRBV12-4; j_call: TRBJ2-7
cdr3_aa: CASSLGGSGSEKLFF; cdr3_nt: TGCGCCAGCAGCTTAGGAGGATCGGGATCTGAAAAACTGTTTTTT; clone_size: NA; d_call: NA; v_call: TRBV5-1; j_call: TRBJ1-4
cdr3_aa: CASSHDGYQPQHF; cdr3_nt: TGTGCCAGCAGCCACGACGGATATCAGCCCCAGCATTTT; clone_size: many; d_call: NA; v_call: TRBV7-8; j_call: TRBJ1-5
cdr3_aa: CAISGSGTVNTEAFF; cdr3_nt: TGTGCCATCAGTGGTTCCGGGACAGTGAACACTGAAGCTTTCTTT; clone_size: NA; d_call: TRBD1; v_call: TRBV10-3; j_call: TRBJ1-1
cdr3_aa: CASSQTGGLGTEAFF; cdr3_nt: TGTGCCAGCAGTCAGACAGGGGGCCTGGGCACTGAAGCTTTCTTT; clone_size: many; d_call: TRBD1; v_call: TRBV12-3/TRBV12-4; j_call: TRBJ1-1